Described below is a single TCR beta chain sequence and its context. What it binds is unknown. The assay was carried out at the deep level. Sorted-subset replicate PCRs used around 200 ng of genomic DNA. This amount corresponded to about 30,000 T cell genomes. This table comes from immunoSEQ multiplex PCR, and its TCRdb copy is limited to in-frame clones, with some not included. Of hundreds of thousands of clones in the sample, about 96% were seen once. This record comes from a study of shared clonotypes between healthy human individuals. Study-wide context: Donors consisted of a couple of women and a few men between 18 and 49.

Study findings and constraints: Researchers found naive subsets generally carried larger estimated richness than memory subsets.

The germline V gene has CDR1 SEHNR and CDR2 FQNEAQ (reference sequence). The CDR3 sequence is 14 residues long. The germline V and J ends were trimmed by 5 bases and 0 bases, with 8 bases remaining between them. V usage is TRBV7-9 and J usage is TRBJ2-1, with D maybe TRBD1 (6 bases). This receptor was obtained from a woman aged 25 to 39 in good health. The material sequenced was naive CD4+ T cells sorted from blood. Subset in this sample: CD45RA+ positively selected. The CDR3 region has the DNA TGTGCCAGCAGCGAACAGGGCTCCTACAATGAGCAGTTCTTC. This translates into CASSEQGSYNEQFF.